Given below is one TCR beta chain in context. Only in-frame clones appear in the TCRdb table, and some are missing; sequencing was by immunoSEQ multiplex PCR. The sample consists of tens of thousands of clones, less than 80% of them appearing once. This sample is drawn from a study of blood T cell repertoires in COVID-19. Whole-study context: Acute and convalescent COVID-19 samples came from the United States, Italy and Spain.

Trimming left V 4 bases short and J 3 bases short, with 13 bases between. The CDR3 is 15 residues long. The V gene's germline CDR1 is MDHEN and CDR2 SYDVKM. The chain combines TRBV28 with TRBJ1-5, with D perhaps TRBD1 (6 bases). This clonotype was obtained from a human donor in a cohort sampled during active COVID-19. The sequencing sample was made of peripheral blood. The CDR3 spells CASSSPDSSNQPQHF. CDR3 coding DNA: TGTGCCAGCAGTTCCCCGGACAGCTCCAATCAGCCCCAGCATTTT. The whole variable domain, filled in from reference TRBV28 and TRBJ1-5, reads DVKVTQSSRYLVKRTGEKVFLECVQDMDHENMFWYRQDPGLGLRLIYFSYDVKMKEKGDIPEGYSVSREKKERFSLILESASTNQTSMYLCASSSPDSSNQPQHFGDGTRLSIL.